Below are 26 T cell receptor beta chains sequenced from a single sample in a study of cytomegalovirus exposure and HLA in healthy donors. The PCR used 60 Vbeta and 13 Jbeta primers. Profiling relied on immunoSEQ multiplex PCR, and the TCRdb table lists in-frame clones only, not all of them. In the table there are 120,000 or so clones, 80% of which are singletons. Input material: PBMCs. These receptors all come from a man aged 25-45 years in good health and CMV-seropositive.

This clone was picked up one time. The chain has TRBV7-9 and TRBJ2-2; D is perhaps TRBD2 (6 bases). Trimming took 1 base from V and 5 from J, leaving 8 bases between them. This CDR3 comprises 14 residues. Germline loops: CDR1 SEHNR, CDR2 FQNEAQ (reference sequence). CDR3 bases: TGTGCCAGCAGCTTAGGACTAGGAACCGGGGAGCTGTTTTTT. Protein product: CASSLGLGTGELFF.

Here the CDR3 reads CASSLSGGGAYEQFF. The CDR3, as DNA: TGTGCCAGCAGCCTTTCTGGCGGGGGGGCCTATGAGCAGTTCTTC. The V call is TRBV6-5, the J call TRBJ2-1; 9 bases are a match to TRBD2. V shed 6 bases and J 8 bases; nucleotides not matched to a gene: 11. Germline assignment: CDR1 MNHEY and CDR2 SVGAGI. The CDR3 has 15 residues.

This clone was counted a few times. The chain employs TRBV29-1 and TRBJ1-2; TRBD1 matches at 7 bases. With 0 bases clipped from V and 4 bases from J, the junction kept 11 bases outside the gene matches. Germline CDR1 reads SQVTM; CDR2 reads ANQGSEA. The CDR3 totals 16 residues. The CDR3 region has the DNA TGCAGCGTTGAAGATCTTGACAGGGTATCGCTCTATGGCTACACCTTC. Translated, it gives CSVEDLDRVSLYGYTF.

The chain has TRBV4-2 and TRBJ2-5; 7 nucleotides match TRBD2. From germline, CDR1 is LGHNA and CDR2 YNFKEQ. Germline trimming cut 0 bases from V and 1 base from J; bases unmatched to any gene: 5. The length of the CDR3 is 16 residues. The CDR3 DNA reads TGTGCCAGCAGCCAAGAACCGGGACTACCCCAAGAGACCCAGTACTTC. This sequence encodes CASSQEPGLPQETQYF.

This clone was seen a few times. V usage is TRBV6-1 and J usage is TRBJ2-7; possible D gene TRBD2, 5 bases. This CDR3 region has 15 residues. Germline CDR1 and CDR2: MNHNS and SASEGT. V was cut by 7 bases and J by 3 bases, with 19 bases left in between. In nucleotides, the CDR3 is TGTGCCAGCACCGATGGGCCGGGCGCGGGCTACGAGCAGTACTTC. Translated: CASTDGPGAGYEQYF.

This clone was observed a few times. This chain links TRBV7-3 with TRBJ2-3; 9 bases match TRBD1. This CDR3 comprises 13 residues. Germline V lookup: CDR1 SGHTA, CDR2 FQGTGA. The V segment lost 0 bases and the J segment 9 bases; nucleotides outside the gene matches: 1. The CDR3 DNA sequence: TGTGCCAGCAGCTTAACCGGGACAGGGACGCAGTATTTT. It is translated as CASSLTGTGTQYF.

CDR3 sequence: CASSRTGSTNEKLFF. The DNA for the CDR3 is TGCGCCAGCAGTCGAACAGGGAGCACTAATGAAAAACTGTTTTTT. V and J are TRBV5-1 and TRBJ1-4, with D possibly TRBD1 on 6 matching bases. Germline V gives CDR1 SGHRS, CDR2 YFSETQ. The ends were cut back, 5 bases at V and 2 bases at J, with 13 bases in the middle. The CDR3 loop spans 15 amino acids.

The chain employs TRBV9 and TRBJ1-4, with TRBD1 as a possible D gene (6 bases). The germline gives CDR1 SGDLS, CDR2 YYNGEE. V was trimmed by 6 bases and J by 0 bases, leaving 9 bases between them. The CDR3 loop spans 14 amino acids. As DNA, the CDR3 is TGTGCCAGCACCAGGGGACCAACTAATGAAAAACTGTTTTTT. This gives the protein CASTRGPTNEKLFF.

V and J are TRBV6-5 and TRBJ2-2; 8 nucleotides agree with TRBD2. This CDR3 is 16 amino acids long. V lost 2 bases, J lost 0 bases, and 2 bases stayed unmatched. Per germline, CDR1 MNHEY and CDR2 SVGAGI. This CDR3 reads CASSYPGGPNTGELFF. CDR3 DNA: TGTGCCAGCAGTTACCCGGGGGGGCCGAACACCGGGGAGCTGTTTTTT.

CDR3 in amino acids: CASSPLGGLEYEQYF. CDR3 coding DNA: TGCGCCAGCAGCCCTCTGGGGGGGCTCGAGTACGAGCAGTACTTC. The rearrangement links TRBV5-1 to TRBJ2-7, with D possibly TRBD2 on 7 matching bases. The CDR3 extends over 15 amino acids. Trimming took 4 bases from V and 4 from J, leaving 18 bases between them. Germline values: CDR1 SGHRS, CDR2 YFSETQ.

The chain has TRBV28 and TRBJ1-1; D perhaps matches TRBD1 (5 bases). There are 13 residues in the CDR3. Germline V gene sequence: CDR1 MDHEN, CDR2 SYDVKM. The V end was cut by 7 bases, the J end by 3 bases, with 12 bases between. This CDR3 is CASTLTDDTEAFF. CDR3 coding DNA: TGTGCCAGCACCCTGACAGACGACACTGAAGCTTTCTTT.

With regard to this clone: A junction boundary mismatches the germline segment, possibly from a read error. The V call is TRBV19, the J call TRBJ2-5; 12 positions agree with TRBD2. CDR1 and CDR2 from the germline V gene are LNHDA and SQIVND (reference sequence). This CDR3 is built from 16 residues. The CDR3 spells CVSSPSTSGGRETQYF. The CDR3, as DNA: TGTGTCAGTAGTCCCTCGACTAGCGGGGGCCGGGAGACCCAGTACTTC.

The chain couples TRBV10-3 to TRBJ1-1, with a weak D call TRBD1 (5 bases). The CDR3 has 14 residues. Trimming removed 1 base from V and 7 bases from J, with 13 bases in between. CDR1 and CDR2 from the germline V gene are ENHRY and SYGVKD. CDR3 sequence (DNA): TGTGCCATCAGTGAGTGGGGGGGAGGTGTTGAAGCTTTCTTT. This translates into CAISEWGGGVEAFF.

The chain uses TRBV27 and TRBJ2-1; no clear D. Trimming removed 5 bases at V and 0 bases at J, with 11 bases between. CDR1 and CDR2 (germline): MNHEY, SMNVEV (reference sequence). The CDR3 has 15 residues. As DNA, the CDR3 is TGTGCCAGCAGTCTATACACCAGCTCCTACAATGAGCAGTTCTTC. Translation: CASSLYTSSYNEQFF.

This clone was counted between two and nine times. V is TRBV6-5 and J is TRBJ2-1, with D maybe TRBD1 (6 bases). The CDR3 loop spans 15 amino acids. Germline V gene lookup returns CDR1 MNHEY and CDR2 SVGAGI. Deletions cut 6 bases from V and 2 bases from J, with 14 bases between. CDR3 sequence: CASSPTGQTYNEQFF. The CDR3 DNA reads TGTGCCAGCAGCCCCACAGGGCAAACCTACAATGAGCAGTTCTTC.

The chain couples TRBV7-9 to TRBJ2-6; possibly TRBD1 for D (6 bases). Trimming took 1 base from V and 3 from J, leaving 13 bases between them. Germline assignment: CDR1 SEHNR and CDR2 FQNEAQ (reference sequence). The CDR3 extends over 17 amino acids. CDR3: CASSLEGQGIGANVLTF. The CDR3 DNA sequence: TGTGCCAGCAGCTTAGAAGGCCAGGGGATTGGGGCCAACGTCCTGACTTTC.

This clone appeared once. The V gene is TRBV18, the J gene TRBJ2-5; 8 nucleotides agree with TRBD1. V lost 1 base and J lost 1; bases outside the gene matches: 2. Looked up from germline, CDR1 is KGHSH and CDR2 is LQKENI. The CDR3 runs to 15 residues. CDR3: CASSPRTGTQETQYF. The CDR3 DNA reads TGTGCCAGCTCACCACGGACAGGGACCCAAGAGACCCAGTACTTC. The whole variable domain, remainder taken from reference TRBV18 and TRBJ2-5, is NAGVMQNPRHLVRRRGQEARLRCSPMKGHSHVYWYRQLPEEGLKFMVYLQKENIIDESGMPKERFSAEFPKEGPSILRIQQVVRGDSAAYFCASSPRTGTQETQYFGPGTRLLVL.

The chain joins TRBV10-3 to TRBJ1-2, with D perhaps matching TRBD1 (6 bases). The CDR3 is made up of 16 amino acids. V lost 6 bases and J 1 base, leaving 18 bases between the germline ends. Per germline, CDR1 ENHRY and CDR2 SYGVKD. The CDR3 reads CAIRITGTTFNYGYTF. The CDR3, as DNA: TGTGCCATCAGAATTACCGGGACAACCTTTAACTATGGCTACACCTTC.

V usage is TRBV27 and J usage is TRBJ2-7, with TRBD2 as a possible D gene (6 bases). Trimming pared 0 bases from V and 4 bases from J, leaving 13 bases between. The germline V gene has CDR1 MNHEY and CDR2 SMNVEV (reference sequence). The CDR3 consists of 15 residues. This chain's CDR3 is CASSLSKAGTYEQYF. The CDR3 region has the DNA TGTGCCAGCAGTTTATCGAAGGCAGGGACTTACGAGCAGTACTTC.

The rearrangement joins TRBV7-8 to TRBJ1-1; 8 bases are shared with TRBD1. The junction had 2 bases not matched to a gene; V was cut back by 4 bases and J by 1 base. Germline CDR1 reads SGHVS; CDR2 reads FQNEAQ. This CDR3 region has 14 residues. CDR3 sequence: CASSSGTGNTEAFF. The CDR3 bases are TGTGCCAGCAGCTCCGGGACAGGGAACACTGAAGCTTTCTTT.

The chain has TRBV2 and TRBJ2-5; 7 bases fit TRBD2. Germline V lookup: CDR1 SNHLY, CDR2 FYNNEI. V was pared by 10 bases and J by 3 bases, with 14 bases of the junction left unmatched. The CDR3 extends over 15 amino acids. CDR3 nucleotides: TGTGCCACCTCTGACCGGGCGGGGAGGGAAGAGACCCAGTACTTC. Translation: CATSDRAGREETQYF.

The chain links TRBV7-6 to TRBJ2-1, with D possibly matching TRBD1 (6 bases). This CDR3 has 14 amino acids. Trimming took 5 bases from V and 8 from J, leaving 16 bases between them. Germline V gene data show CDR1 as SGHVS and CDR2 as FNYEAQ. In nucleotides, the CDR3 is TGTGCCAGCAGCGTCCGGGACATTAGGGATGAGCAGTTCTTC. Translating it yields CASSVRDIRDEQFF.

The chain is built from TRBV28 and TRBJ1-2; weak D call: TRBD1 (5 bases). The ends were cut back, 1 base at V and 6 bases at J, with 12 bases in the middle. Per germline, CDR1 MDHEN and CDR2 SYDVKM. This CDR3 comprises 14 residues. The CDR3 spells CASSLLGPEDGYTF. The CDR3 coding sequence is TGTGCCAGCAGTTTATTGGGGCCCGAGGATGGCTACACCTTC.

In this sample, this clone turned up once. The chain carries TRBV11-3 and TRBJ1-6; 8 bases line up with TRBD1. J was trimmed by 10 bases and V by 4 bases; bases with no gene match: 3. CDR1 and CDR2 (germline): SGHNT, YENEEA. The CDR3 extends over 13 amino acids. The CDR3 bases are TGTGCCAGCAGCTCGGACAGGGACTCACCCCTCCACTTT. Its protein product is CASSSDRDSPLHF. Filled out from reference TRBV11-3 and TRBJ1-6, the complete variable domain reads EAGVVQSPRYKIIEKKQPVAFWCNPISGHNTLYWYLQNLGQGPELLIRYENEEAVDDSQLPKDRFSAERLKGVDSTLKIQPAELGDSAVYLCASSSDRDSPLHFGNGTRLTVT.

As to this clone: The junction and the germline gene differ at one end; a read error may be behind it. For the CDR3, the DNA is TGCGCCGGCAGGACGGGGCGGGGGCCCTACAATGAGCAGTTCTTC. Translation: CAGRTGRGPYNEQFF. The chain uses TRBV10-2 and TRBJ2-1; tentatively, D is TRBD2 (7 bases). The CDR3 covers 15 residues. The V gene's germline CDR1 is WSHSY and CDR2 SAAADI.

The chain employs TRBV2 and TRBJ2-7; 7 bases align to TRBD1. The CDR3 is 16 amino acids. CDR1 SNHLY and CDR2 FYNNEI come from the germline V gene. V shed 5 bases, J shed 3 bases, and the junction held 13 bases outside the gene matches. CDR3 residues: CASSKSYRTGNYEQYF. The CDR3 nucleotides read TGTGCCAGCAGTAAATCCTATAGGACAGGAAACTACGAGCAGTACTTC. Combining the CDR3 with reference TRBV2 and TRBJ2-7 gives the whole variable domain EPEVTQTPSHQVTQMGQEVILRCVPISNHLYFYWYRQILGQKVEFLVSFYNNEISEKSEIFDDQFSVERPDGSNFTLKIRSTKLEDSAMYFCASSKSYRTGNYEQYFGPGTRLTVT.